Listed below are T cell receptor beta chains from one sample, sequenced in a study of T cells of healthy individuals. In TCRdb, the 5' RACE reads were re-called with MiXCR into one record per CDR3 protein. The sample contains tens of thousands of distinct CDR3 sequences, about 15% of which appear only once. The receptors stem from a human donor in good health. The CDR3 runs from the conserved cysteine through the conserved F or W.

TRBV19,TRBJ2-5,CASSILSRETQYF
TRBV29-1,TRBJ1-2,CSVRDRGYGYTF
TRBV7-6,TRBJ2-2,CASSLVPLATNTGELFF
TRBV30,TRBJ2-2,CAWSGGNQNTGELFF
TRBV20-1,TRBJ1-5,CSASMRNSNQPQHF
TRBV5-1,TRBJ2-7,CASSLGAGAVSEQYF
TRBV18,TRBJ2-3,CASSPQGGTDTQYF
TRBV6-5,TRBJ1-3,CASSYSIPGGGTGNTIYF
TRBV2,TRBJ2-1,CASSPLGTRRGPEQFF
TRBV6-2/TRBV6-3,TRBJ1-5,CVSSPRQGVSQPQHF
TRBV28,TRBJ1-5,CASSFRGAQHF
TRBV20-1,TRBJ2-7,CSARGGPGSYEQYF
TRBV6-5,TRBJ2-5,CASSYSGQGGETQYF
TRBV20-1,TRBJ2-1,CSARGGRQSNEQFF
TRBV30,TRBJ1-3,CAWSAPGGVAGNTIYF
TRBV4-3,TRBJ2-7,CASSQEALAGNYEQYF
TRBV29-1,TRBJ1-1,CSVEDSTNTEAFF
TRBV7-6,TRBJ2-1,CASSLMVDNEQFF
TRBV7-2,TRBJ2-7,CASSPTGIGEQYF
TRBV6-2/TRBV6-3,TRBJ2-2,CASRGGPNTGELFF
TRBV11-2,TRBJ1-1,CASSLRITEAFF
TRBV5-5,TRBJ2-1,CASSSTGDEQFF
TRBV12-5,TRBJ1-2,CASGLRDSGYTF
TRBV19,TRBJ2-6,CASSRGKGSGANVLTF
TRBV7-2,TRBJ1-4,CASSSSQGGKLFF
TRBV9,TRBJ2-5,CASSVAGTVQETQYF
TRBV6-1,TRBJ1-6,CASNLESAYNSPLHF
TRBV6-5,TRBJ2-5,CASSYTRLSRGQNQETQYF